This record concerns one T cell receptor (beta chain) sequence. The data originate from a study of blood T cell repertoires in COVID-19. Sequencing used immunoSEQ multiplex PCR; TCRdb keeps in-frame clones, though not all of them. The sample includes roughly 260,000 clones, roughly four fifths of them seen just once. Between the trimmed V and J ends, which lost 2 bases and 13 bases, there was a span of 12 bases. Germline assignment: CDR1 SGHTA and CDR2 FQGNSA. This CDR3 spans 13 amino acids. The TCR originated in a woman aged 40 to 50 who had been exposed to COVID-19. Sequenced material: PBMCs or T cells enriched from blood (not recorded which). The rearrangement uses TRBV7-2 and TRBJ1-6; the D is unclear. CDR3 DNA: TGTGCCAGCAGCTTAAAAGGAGGAACCCCCCTCCACTTT. Translating gives CASSLKGGTPLHF.